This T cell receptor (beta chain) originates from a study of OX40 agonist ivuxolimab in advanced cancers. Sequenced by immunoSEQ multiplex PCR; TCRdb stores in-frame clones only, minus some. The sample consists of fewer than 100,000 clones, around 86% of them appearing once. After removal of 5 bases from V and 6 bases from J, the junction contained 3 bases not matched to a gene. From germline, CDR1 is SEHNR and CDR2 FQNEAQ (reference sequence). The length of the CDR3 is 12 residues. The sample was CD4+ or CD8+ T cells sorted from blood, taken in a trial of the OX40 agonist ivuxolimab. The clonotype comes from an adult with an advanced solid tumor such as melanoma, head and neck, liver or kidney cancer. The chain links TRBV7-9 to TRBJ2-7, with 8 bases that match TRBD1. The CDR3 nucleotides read TGTGCCAGCAGCAGGACAGGGACCGAGCAGTACTTC. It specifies CASSRTGTEQYF. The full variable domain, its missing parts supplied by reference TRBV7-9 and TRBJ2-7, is DTGVSQNPRHKITKRGQNVTFRCDPISEHNRLYWYRQTLGQGPEFLTYFQNEAQLEKSRLLSDRFSAERPKGSFSTLEIQRTEQGDSAMYLCASSRTGTEQYFGPGTRLTVT.